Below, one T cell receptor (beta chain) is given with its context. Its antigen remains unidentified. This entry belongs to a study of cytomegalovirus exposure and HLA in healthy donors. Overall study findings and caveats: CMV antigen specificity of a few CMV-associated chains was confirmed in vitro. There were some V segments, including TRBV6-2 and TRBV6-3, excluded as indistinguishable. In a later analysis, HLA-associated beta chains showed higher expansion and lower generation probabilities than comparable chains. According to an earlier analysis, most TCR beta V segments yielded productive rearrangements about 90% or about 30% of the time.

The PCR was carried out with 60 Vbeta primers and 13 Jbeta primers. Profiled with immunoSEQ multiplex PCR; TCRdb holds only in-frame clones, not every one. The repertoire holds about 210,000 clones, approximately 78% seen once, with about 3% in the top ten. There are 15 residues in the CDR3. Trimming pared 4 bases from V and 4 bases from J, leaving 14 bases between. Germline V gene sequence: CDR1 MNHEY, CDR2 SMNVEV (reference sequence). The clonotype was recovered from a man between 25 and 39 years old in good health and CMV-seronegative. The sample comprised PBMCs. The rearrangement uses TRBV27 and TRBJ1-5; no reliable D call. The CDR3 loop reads CASSSEGFRNQPQHF. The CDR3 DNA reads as TGTGCCAGCAGTTCGGAGGGATTTCGGAATCAGCCCCAGCATTTT.